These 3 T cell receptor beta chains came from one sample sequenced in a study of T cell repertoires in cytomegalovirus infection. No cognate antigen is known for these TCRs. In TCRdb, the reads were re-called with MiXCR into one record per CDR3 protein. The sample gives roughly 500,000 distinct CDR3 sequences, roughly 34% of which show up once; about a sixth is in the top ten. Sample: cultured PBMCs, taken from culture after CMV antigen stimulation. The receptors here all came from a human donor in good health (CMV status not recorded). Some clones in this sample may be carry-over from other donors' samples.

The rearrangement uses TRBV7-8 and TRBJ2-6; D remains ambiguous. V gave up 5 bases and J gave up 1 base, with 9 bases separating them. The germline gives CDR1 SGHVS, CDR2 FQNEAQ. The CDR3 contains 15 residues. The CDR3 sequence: CASSPTLSGANVLTF. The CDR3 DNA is TGTGCCAGCAGCCCGACTCTGTCTGGGGCCAACGTCCTGACTTTC.

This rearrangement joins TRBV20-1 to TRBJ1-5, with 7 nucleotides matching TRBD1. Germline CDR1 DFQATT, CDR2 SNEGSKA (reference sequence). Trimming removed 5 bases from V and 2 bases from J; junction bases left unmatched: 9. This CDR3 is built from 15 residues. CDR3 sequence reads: CSAGRTGGRNQPQHF. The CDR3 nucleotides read TGCAGTGCTGGACGGACAGGTGGTCGCAATCAGCCCCAGCATTTT.

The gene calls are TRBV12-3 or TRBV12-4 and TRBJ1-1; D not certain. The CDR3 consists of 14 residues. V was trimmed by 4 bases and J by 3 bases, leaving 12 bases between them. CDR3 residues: CASSSSWDDTEAFF. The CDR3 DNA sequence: TGTGCCAGCAGTTCGAGTTGGGATGACACTGAAGCTTTCTTT.